Sequencing of this T cell receptor (beta chain) was carried out in a study of shared clonotypes between healthy human individuals. About this clone: Its cognate antigen is unknown.

Whole-study results and caveats: Larger richness was generally estimated for naive than memory subsets. Unshared clonotypes carried lower generation probabilities than those common to all four donors. Four donors shared roughly 5% of their naive CD4 clonotypes.

Germline values: CDR1 GTSNPN, CDR2 SVGIG (reference sequence). V lost 0 bases and J lost 2, with 12 bases in between. The CDR3 has 15 amino acids. Genomic DNA of every subset was divided equally among multiple immunoSEQ plates. The assay was immunoSEQ multiplex PCR, and TCRdb's table has in-frame clones only and misses some. The table has about 1 million clones, around 76% seen once. The sample comprised memory CD4+ T cells sorted from blood. Subset specified: CD45RA-negative fraction. This receptor was obtained from a man aged 18-30 years in good health. The chain is built from TRBV30 and TRBJ2-3; a weak D match, TRBD2 (5 bases). CDR3 nucleotide sequence: TGTGCCTGGAGTGTACCGGGGTTGCACACAGATACGCAGTATTTT. The encoded protein is CAWSVPGLHTDTQYF.